The rows below give T cell receptor beta chains drawn from one sample of a study of neoadjuvant nivolumab and ipilimumab in lung cancer. The assay was immunoSEQ multiplex PCR, and TCRdb's table has in-frame clones only and misses some. Among approximately 29,000 clones, 90% were seen once, and the ten largest hold roughly 5.3%. The sample was peripheral blood, taken after neoadjuvant nivolumab, alone or with ipilimumab, at or shortly before surgery. These receptors all come from an adult with non-small cell lung cancer. Each CDR3 is given with its conserved first and last residue. D genes are given only for firm matches. Clone size is given for some rows only: seen once, a few or many times, or a class if the clone is expanded.

j_gene | d_gene | abundance | v_gene | CDR3nt | CDR3aa
TRBJ1-1 | - | - | TRBV2 | TGTGCCAGCATTGGGGCCGGAACGAGGCACACTGAAGCTTTCTTT | CASIGAGTRHTEAFF
TRBJ1-4 | TRBD1 | - | TRBV5-1 | TGCGCCAGCAGCTTAACTAAGGGGGCGGATGAAAAACTGTTTTTT | CASSLTKGADEKLFF
TRBJ2-2 | - | - | TRBV27 | TGTGCCAGCAGTCCCAGATTTACGAACACCGGGGAGCTGTTTTTT | CASSPRFTNTGELFF
TRBJ2-7 | TRBD1 | - | TRBV7-8 | TGTGCCAGCAGCTTAGCGTTCGGAACGTATGGACAGGGGGAAAACTACGAGCAGTACTTC | CASSLAFGTYGQGENYEQYF
TRBJ1-6 | - | - | TRBV2 | TGTGCCAGCAGAGCACGGGGAAGCTATAATTCACCCCTCCACTTT | CASRARGSYNSPLHF
TRBJ2-5 | - | - | TRBV11-2 | TGTGCCAGCAGCTTAAATCTGGAGACCCAGTACTTC | CASSLNLETQYF
TRBJ2-2 | TRBD1 | - | TRBV29-1 | TGCAGCGTAACAGGGGACACCGGGGAGCTGTTTTTT | CSVTGDTGELFF
TRBJ2-5 | TRBD2 | - | TRBV6-5 | TGTGCCAGCACCGGAACCAGGACTAGCGGCGAGACCCAGTACTTC | CASTGTRTSGETQYF
TRBJ1-4 | - | - | TRBV5-1 | TGCGCCAGCAGCTGGACAACAACTAATGAAAAACTGTTTTTT | CASSWTTTNEKLFF
TRBJ2-3 | TRBD1 | - | TRBV6-5 | TGTGCCAGCAGTTACTCGGGGACAGGAGTCACAGATACGCAGTATTTT | CASSYSGTGVTDTQYF
TRBJ1-4 | - | - | TRBV2 | TGTGCCAGCAGAAGGGCATCTAATGAAAAACTGTTTTTT | CASRRASNEKLFF
TRBJ2-5 | TRBD2 | - | TRBV5-5 | TGTGCCAGCAGCTTGGTGCTAGCGGGGGAGACCCAGTACTTC | CASSLVLAGETQYF
TRBJ2-2 | TRBD2 | - | TRBV10-3 | TGTGCCATCAGTGCGGGGGGGGACACCGGGGAGCTGTTTTTT | CAISAGGDTGELFF
TRBJ1-2 | - | - | TRBV10-3 | TGTGCCATCTCCGGGACGGGTACTAACTATGGCTACACCTTC | CAISGTGTNYGYTF
TRBJ1-1 | - | - | TRBV6-5 | TGTGCCAGCAGGACCCGGGTCCAGAACACTGAAGCTTTCTTT | CASRTRVQNTEAFF
TRBJ1-5 | - | - | TRBV18 | TGTGCCAGCTCACCAACAAATCAGCCCCAGCATTTT | CASSPTNQPQHF
TRBJ1-4 | - | few | TRBV5-4 | TGTGCCAGCAGCGCTGATGAAAAACTGTTTTTT | CASSADEKLFF
TRBJ1-6 | - | - | TRBV7-9 | TGTGCCAGCAGCTTAGCCAGTTCCCCCCTCCACTTT | CASSLASSPLHF
TRBJ1-3 | - | few | TRBV10-3 | TGTGCCATCAGTGGCAGAGGAAACACCATATATTTT | CAISGRGNTIYF
TRBJ1-1 | - | - | TRBV18 | TGTGCCAGCTCATTTCAACAGGGATCGGTAACTGAAGCTTTCTTT | CASSFQQGSVTEAFF
TRBJ2-5 | - | - | TRBV18 | TGTGCCAGCTCACCACCGGGGGGGCTGTCGGAGACCCAGTACTTC | CASSPPGGLSETQYF
TRBJ2-7 | - | once | TRBV6-5 | TGTGCCAGCAAATTGGAGGGACCCTCCTACGAGCAGTACTTC | CASKLEGPSYEQYF
TRBJ1-1 | - | - | TRBV6-5 | TGTGCCAGCAGTTTGATACTTGAGGGGGAAGCTTTCTTT | CASSLILEGEAFF
TRBJ1-2 | - | once | TRBV7-2 | TGTGCCAGCAGCTTCACATTTTCGGATGGCTACACCTTC | CASSFTFSDGYTF
TRBJ2-7 | TRBD1 | - | TRBV2 | TGTGCCAGCCGGCCCACGGGACAGGGCTACGAGCAGTACTTC | CASRPTGQGYEQYF
TRBJ1-4 | - | - | TRBV7-9 | TGTGCCAGCAGCTTAAGCCCGGGCGAAAAACTGTTTTTT | CASSLSPGEKLFF
TRBJ1-2 | - | - | TRBV5-1 | TGCGCCAGCAGCAGCCCCCAGGGGAATGGCTACACCTTC | CASSSPQGNGYTF
TRBJ2-7 | - | - | TRBV9 | TGTGCCAGCAGCCAAAGGGGGGATTCCCTCTCCTACGAGCAGTACTTC | CASSQRGDSLSYEQYF